This T cell receptor (beta chain) was sequenced in a study of OX40 agonist ivuxolimab in advanced cancers. About the full investigation: Ivuxolimab was an agonistic, fully human IgG2 monoclonal antibody directed against OX40 (CD134), a costimulatory receptor. Intravenous ivuxolimab was administered to patients every 2 weeks at six dose levels: 0.01, 0.1, 0.3, 1.5, 3 and 10 mg/kg. In the dose-escalation cohort, around four fifths of patients were male, and the mean age was roughly 60 years, with a range of about 23 to 90. The point of sequencing TCRbeta in the periphery was to test whether ivuxolimab changed TCR sequence diversity and drove clonal T-cell expansion. Among the roughly 50 dose-escalation patients, 19 had hepatocellular carcinoma, around 15 melanoma, 9 renal cell carcinoma and 9 head and neck cancer. Three dose-escalation patients achieved partial responses, one with hepatocellular carcinoma and two with cutaneous melanoma. The paper reports the monotherapy dose-escalation portion (N = 52 patients) of the phase I ivuxolimab trial. Patients were allowed to have had prior anti-PD-1, anti-PD-L1 or anti-CTLA-4 therapy, and 30% to 50% of the dose-escalation patients had previously received checkpoint inhibitors.

General conclusions and limits of the study: In the 0.1-3.0 mg/kg groups, partial responders had among the lowest normalized peripheral clonal expansion, particularly in CD8+ T cells. Clonal expansion of both CD4+ and CD8+ blood T cells was observed from baseline to week 6 at doses 0.1 to 3.0 mg/kg. The antigen specificity of the peripheral T cells that underwent clonal expansion was not determined. Low levels of normalized T-cell clonal expansion were also seen in some nonresponding patients. After ivuxolimab, more expanded clones were found on average in CD8+ T cells than in CD4+ T cells.

CDR1 and CDR2, per the germline V gene, are MNHNS and SASEGT. Germline trimming amounts to 2 bases on V and 8 bases on J, with 9 as the count of junction bases outside the gene matches. The CDR3 numbers 16 residues from cysteine through phenylalanine. Only CDR3 DNA is held: 48 bases, read in frame from base 1. The table lists this clone with a count of one. Its antigen has not been determined. Base qualities were left out, and no much larger clone turns up one base away. The trial excluded patients who had a history of autoimmune disease or were on systemic immunosuppression. Peripheral blood for TCR sequencing was drawn from every dose cohort at baseline, at cycle 4 day 1 and at cycle 7 day 1. Samples came from an open-label, multicenter, first-in-human phase I dose-escalation trial of ivuxolimab. The trial enrolled adults with locally advanced or metastatic head and neck squamous cell, hepatocellular, melanoma or renal cell carcinoma. Before TCR sequencing, CD4+ T cells and CD8+ T cells were sorted from peripheral blood as separate populations.

To sequence the TCRbeta CDR3 region, genomic DNA was isolated from the sorted cells. The immunoSEQ Assay was used to sequence the TCRbeta CDR3 regions. TCRdb stores this immuneACCESS table with in-frame sequences only. Part of the clones is absent; in the studies checked, under half of the shortfall reflects unresolved V genes, and no reason is known for the rest. This sample is represented by about 58,000 clones; over 65% of them were singletons. The ten largest clones add up to over 1.1% of the sample. Here the sequenced sample was CD4+ or CD8+ T cells sorted from blood, taken in a trial of the OX40 agonist ivuxolimab. The V and J segments used are TRBV6-1 and TRBJ2-2, with TRBD2 identical over 9 junction bases. The TCR originated in an adult with an advanced solid tumor such as melanoma, head and neck, liver or kidney cancer. The DNA sequence is as follows: TGTGCCAGCAGTGAATGGTTTAGCGGGAGCCGTGGGGAGCTGTTTTTT. Translated, this is CASSEWFSGSRGELFF.